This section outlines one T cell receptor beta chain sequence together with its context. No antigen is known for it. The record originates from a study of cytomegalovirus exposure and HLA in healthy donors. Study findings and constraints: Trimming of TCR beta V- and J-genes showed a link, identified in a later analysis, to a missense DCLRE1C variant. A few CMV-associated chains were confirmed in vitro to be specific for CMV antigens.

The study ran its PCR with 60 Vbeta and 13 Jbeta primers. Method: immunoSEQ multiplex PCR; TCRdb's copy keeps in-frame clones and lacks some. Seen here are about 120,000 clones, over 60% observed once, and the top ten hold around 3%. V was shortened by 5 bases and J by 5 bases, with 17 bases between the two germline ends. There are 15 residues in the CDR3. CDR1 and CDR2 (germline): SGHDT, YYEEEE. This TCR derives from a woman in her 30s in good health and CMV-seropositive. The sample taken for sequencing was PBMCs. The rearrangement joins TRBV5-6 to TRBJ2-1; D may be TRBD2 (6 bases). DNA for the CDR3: TGTGCCAGCAGTTCGGGACTCACCGCGGACAATGAGCAGTTCTTC. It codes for CASSSGLTADNEQFF.